The 25 T cell receptor beta chains listed next were all sequenced from one sample in a study of T cells after somatic rescue of genetic block. Here immunoSEQ multiplex PCR was the method, and the copy in TCRdb shows in-frame clones only, minus some. Of about 72,000 clones listed, about nine tenths are singletons. The material sequenced was peripheral blood mononuclear cells (PBMCs). Receptors originate from a man aged 25-40 years.

The chain combines TRBV4-2 with TRBJ1-1; D unclear. The CDR3 runs 12 residues. Per the germline V gene, CDR1 is LGHNA and CDR2 is YNFKEQ. With 0 bases removed from V and 7 bases from J, the gap between germline ends came to 6 bases. CDR3 bases: TGTGCCAGCAGCCAAGAGGAAGGTGAAGCTTTCTTT. Its protein is CASSQEEGEAFF.

CDR3 residues: CASSHRDRGTEAFF. The CDR3 DNA reads as TGCGCCAGCAGCCACCGCGACAGGGGCACTGAAGCTTTCTTT. This chain joins TRBV4-1 and TRBJ1-1; TRBD1 matches 8 bases. The CDR3 length is 14 residues. Trimming at V came to 3 bases and at J to 4 bases, leaving 4 bases not matched to a gene. Germline CDR1 reads MGHRA; CDR2 reads YSYEKL.

This chain uses TRBV10-1 with TRBJ2-7; 8 bases match TRBD2. J lost 7 bases, V lost 5 bases, and 13 bases had no gene match. CDR1 WNHNN and CDR2 SYGVQD come from the germline V gene (reference sequence). CDR3 size: 15 residues. In DNA form, the CDR3 reads TGCGCCAGCAGTCCCGGGACTAGGGGGTTGAGGGAGCAGTACTTC. The encoded protein is CASSPGTRGLREQYF.

This clone was observed a few times. The chain's CDR3 is CASSGLGYEQYF. CDR3 in DNA: TGTGCCAGCAGTGGACTAGGGTACGAGCAGTACTTC. The chain links TRBV2 to TRBJ2-7, with D possibly being TRBD2 (6 bases). With 4 bases removed from V and 4 bases from J, the gap between germline ends came to 8 bases. This CDR3 is 12 amino acids long. Germline-derived CDR1 and CDR2 are SNHLY and FYNNEI.

In its sample, this clone was seen a few times. The chain has TRBV7-8 and TRBJ2-1; D is possibly TRBD1 (6 bases). CDR1 SGHVS and CDR2 FQNEAQ come from the germline V gene. V was cut by 4 bases and J by 7 bases, with 11 bases left in between. This CDR3 region has 13 residues. CDR3 in DNA: TGTGCCAGCAGCTCGACAGGCTGGAATGAGCAGTTCTTC. Translating it yields CASSSTGWNEQFF. Based on the CDR3 plus reference TRBV7-8 and TRBJ2-1, the full variable domain is GAGVSQSPRYKVAKRGQDVALRCDPISGHVSLFWYQQALGQGPEFLTYFQNEAQLDKSGLPSDRFFAERPEGSVSTLKIQRTQQEDSAVYLCASSSTGWNEQFFGPGTRLTVL.

CDR3 nucleotide sequence: TGTGCCAGCAGTCCCGGGACGACGAACACCGGGGAGCTGTTTTTT. It yields the protein CASSPGTTNTGELFF. V and J are TRBV2 and TRBJ2-2; D tentatively reads TRBD1 or TRBD2 (5 bases each). This CDR3 comprises 15 residues. The germline V gene encodes CDR1 SNHLY and CDR2 FYNNEI. Trimming cost V 5 bases and J 0 bases, with 10 bases left between them. The full variable domain, its missing parts supplied by reference TRBV2 and TRBJ2-2, is EPEVTQTPSHQVTQMGQEVILRCVPISNHLYFYWYRQILGQKVEFLVSFYNNEISEKSEIFDDQFSVERPDGSNFTLKIRSTKLEDSAMYFCASSPGTTNTGELFFGEGSRLTVL.

This chain links TRBV2 with TRBJ2-2, with 13 bases that match TRBD2. The CDR3 contains 16 residues. Trimming removed 5 bases from V and 6 bases from J; junction bases left unmatched: 6. Germline V gives CDR1 SNHLY, CDR2 FYNNEI. CDR3: CASSWTSGSYPGELFF. In nucleotides, the CDR3 is TGTGCCAGCAGTTGGACTAGCGGGAGTTACCCCGGGGAGCTGTTTTTT.

V usage is TRBV2 and J usage is TRBJ1-2, with a weak D call TRBD1 (6 bases). CDR3 length equals 15 residues. Germline values: CDR1 SNHLY, CDR2 FYNNEI. The V end was cut by 7 bases, the J end by 7 bases, with 22 bases between. In DNA, the CDR3 is TGTGCCAGCACCGCCACCCGCCCCCAGGGGACTGGCTACACCTTC. It codes for CASTATRPQGTGYTF. Full variable domain (missing parts from reference TRBV2 and TRBJ1-2): EPEVTQTPSHQVTQMGQEVILRCVPISNHLYFYWYRQILGQKVEFLVSFYNNEISEKSEIFDDQFSVERPDGSNFTLKIRSTKLEDSAMYFCASTATRPQGTGYTFGSGTRLTVV.

The chain uses TRBV5-1 and TRBJ2-1; 9 nucleotides line up with TRBD1. CDR1 and CDR2 from the germline V gene are SGHRS and YFSETQ. The CDR3 is 15 amino acids. The J segment lost 9 bases and the V segment lost 1 base, leaving 8 bases of the junction unmatched. The CDR3: CASSLRDRVHSEQFF. CDR3 nucleotide sequence: TGCGCCAGCAGCTTGCGGGACAGGGTTCACTCTGAGCAGTTCTTC.

This clone was observed a single time. V and J are TRBV11-2 and TRBJ1-1; tentative D call: TRBD1 (5 bases). The CDR3 spans 17 residues. CDR1 is SGHAT and CDR2 is FQNNGV in the germline V gene. V was cut by 3 bases and J by 3 bases, with 20 bases left in between. The CDR3 loop is CASSFPLGKGSDTEAFF. For the CDR3, the DNA is TGTGCCAGCAGCTTTCCCCTCGGGAAGGGGTCGGACACTGAAGCTTTCTTT. The entire variable domain, with the rest obtained from reference TRBV11-2 and TRBJ1-1, is as follows: EAGVAQSPRYKIIEKRQSVAFWCNPISGHATLYWYQQILGQGPKLLIQFQNNGVVDDSQLPKDRFSAERLKGVDSTLKIQPAKLEDSAVYLCASSFPLGKGSDTEAFFGQGTRLTVV.

The chain links TRBV28 to TRBJ2-7, with D unresolved. Germline V lookup: CDR1 MDHEN, CDR2 SYDVKM. Trimming removed 6 bases at V and 3 bases at J, with 9 bases between. The CDR3 is made up of 12 amino acids. The CDR3 nucleotides read TGTGCCAGCAGAGGCCCGAGCTACGAGCAGTACTTC. Protein product: CASRGPSYEQYF.

The rearrangement uses TRBV19 and TRBJ1-1; D is perhaps TRBD1 (5 bases). Germline-derived CDR1 and CDR2 are LNHDA and SQIVND (reference sequence). The CDR3 consists of 16 residues. Trimming took off 4 bases at V and 1 base at J, with 16 bases between the two ends. The CDR3 reads CASSKLERGPNTEAFF. The CDR3 nucleotides read TGTGCCAGTAGTAAACTTGAAAGGGGCCCGAACACTGAAGCTTTCTTT. The variable domain in full, with the rest retrieved from reference TRBV19 and TRBJ1-1, is DGGITQSPKYLFRKEGQNVTLSCEQNLNHDAMYWYRQDPGQGLRLIYYSQIVNDFQKGDIAEGYSVSREKKESFPLTVTSAQKNPTAFYLCASSKLERGPNTEAFFGQGTRLTVV.

This chain links TRBV2 with TRBJ2-7; D is ambiguous. Trimming pared 0 bases from V and 0 bases from J, leaving 9 bases between. This CDR3 comprises 15 residues. Germline values: CDR1 SNHLY, CDR2 FYNNEI. CDR3 in DNA: TGTGCCAGCAGTGAAGCAGGGCAATACTCCTACGAGCAGTACTTC. Residues: CASSEAGQYSYEQYF.

The J gene is TRBJ1-5, the V gene TRBV19; D unclear. V was shortened by 0 bases and J by 6 bases, with 3 bases between the two germline ends. This CDR3 comprises 12 residues. In germline, CDR1 is LNHDA, CDR2 SQIVND (reference sequence). CDR3 in DNA: TGTGCCAGTAGTATAGATCTTCAGCCCCAGCATTTT. Protein product: CASSIDLQPQHF.

The V gene is TRBV25-1, the J gene TRBJ2-1; TRBD1 matches 7 bases. The germline CDR1 and CDR2 sequences are MGHDK and SYGVNS. CDR3 size: 12 residues. V dropped 9 bases and J dropped 9; count of bases not matched to a gene: 8. The CDR3 loop is CASGQVFPEQFF. As DNA, the CDR3 is TGTGCCAGTGGACAGGTGTTCCCTGAGCAGTTCTTC.

V gene TRBV25-1 combines with J gene TRBJ2-7, with TRBD1 identical over 7 bases. The CDR3 totals 15 residues. Germline V lookup: CDR1 MGHDK, CDR2 SYGVNS. Germline trimming cut 3 bases from V and 0 bases from J; bases unmatched to any gene: 5. The CDR3 spells CASSDLDRFSYEQYF. CDR3 coding DNA: TGTGCCAGCAGTGATCTGGACAGGTTCTCCTACGAGCAGTACTTC.

In its sample, this clone was seen once. J is TRBJ2-5 and V is TRBV2; D remains ambiguous. Per germline, CDR1 SNHLY and CDR2 FYNNEI. The CDR3 spans 12 residues. Trimming cost V 2 bases and J 4 bases, with 5 bases left between them. CDR3 bases: TGTGCCAGCAGTGAAATGATAGAGACCCAGTACTTC. This gives the protein CASSEMIETQYF.

Notes on this clone: This sample includes further DNA sequences coding for the same CDR3. This chain connects TRBV6-5 to TRBJ1-1; D remains ambiguous. Germline lookup yields CDR1 MNHEY and CDR2 SVGAGI. There are 14 residues in the CDR3. V lost 2 bases to trimming and J lost 0 bases, with 7 bases between them. The chain's CDR3 is CASSYPGMNTEAFF. The DNA of the CDR3 is TGTGCCAGCAGTTACCCCGGGATGAACACTGAAGCTTTCTTT.

The chain employs TRBV6-6 and TRBJ2-7; tentative D call: TRBD1 (6 bases). The CDR3 has 13 amino acids. V lost 5 bases and J 2 bases, leaving 10 bases between the germline ends. Germline CDR1 is MNHNY and CDR2 is SVGAGI (reference sequence). For the CDR3, the DNA is TGTGCCAGCAGTCCCAGGGGTCCCTACGAGCAGTACTTC. This gives the protein CASSPRGPYEQYF.

This clone was counted a few times. This chain connects TRBV6-6 to TRBJ2-7, with 7 bases aligning to TRBD2. Germline trimming cut 7 bases from V and 0 bases from J; bases unmatched to any gene: 6. The CDR3 sequence is 14 residues long. Per the germline V gene, CDR1 is MNHNY and CDR2 is SVGAGI (reference sequence). The CDR3 sequence is CASNRAGSSYEQYF. For the CDR3, the DNA is TGTGCCAGCAACCGAGCGGGGAGCTCCTACGAGCAGTACTTC.

CDR3 amino acids: CASSKGGNKETQYF. In DNA, the CDR3 is TGCGCCAGCAGCAAGGGAGGGAATAAAGAGACCCAGTACTTC. This sequence joins TRBV4-1 and TRBJ2-5, with 7 bases aligning to TRBD2. This CDR3 has 14 amino acids. Losses at the gene ends were 5 bases for V and 3 bases for J; bases not matched to a gene: 6. Germline V lookup: CDR1 MGHRA, CDR2 YSYEKL.

The rearrangement joins TRBV15 to TRBJ2-5; the match to TRBD2 covers 9 bases. V dropped 6 bases and J dropped 2; count of bases not matched to a gene: 7. This CDR3 comprises 15 residues. Germline CDR1 is LNHNV and CDR2 is YYDKDF (reference sequence). The chain's CDR3 is CATRLGTSTQETQYF. In nucleotides, the CDR3 is TGTGCCACCAGGCTCGGGACTAGCACACAAGAGACCCAGTACTTC.

This chain uses TRBV2 with TRBJ1-5; D might be TRBD1 (5 bases). This CDR3 has 16 amino acids. Germline V gene lookup returns CDR1 SNHLY and CDR2 FYNNEI. V lost 11 bases and J lost 3, with 23 bases in between. The CDR3 spells CAASEDFGTVNQPQHF. CDR3 bases: TGTGCCGCAAGTGAGGACTTCGGGACGGTCAATCAGCCCCAGCATTTT.

The V and J genes are TRBV10-2 and TRBJ2-5; D gene unclear. The CDR3 consists of 13 residues. Between the trimmed V and J ends, which lost 3 bases and 5 bases, there was a span of 10 bases. The germline gives CDR1 WSHSY, CDR2 SAAADI. This chain's CDR3 is CASSDGGVETQYF. CDR3 DNA sequence: TGCGCCAGCAGTGATGGTGGCGTTGAGACCCAGTACTTC.

J is TRBJ1-5 and V is TRBV7-8, with 10 bases matching TRBD1. V trimming: 3 bases; J trimming: 0 bases; junction bases outside the gene matches: 5. From germline, CDR1 is SGHVS and CDR2 FQNEAQ. This CDR3 is built from 17 residues. In DNA, the CDR3 is TGTGCCAGCAGCTTCTTGGGACAGGGGTATAGCAATCAGCCCCAGCATTTT. Its translation: CASSFLGQGYSNQPQHF. Combining the CDR3 with reference TRBV7-8 and TRBJ1-5 gives the whole variable domain GAGVSQSPRYKVAKRGQDVALRCDPISGHVSLFWYQQALGQGPEFLTYFQNEAQLDKSGLPSDRFFAERPEGSVSTLKIQRTQQEDSAVYLCASSFLGQGYSNQPQHFGDGTRLSIL.